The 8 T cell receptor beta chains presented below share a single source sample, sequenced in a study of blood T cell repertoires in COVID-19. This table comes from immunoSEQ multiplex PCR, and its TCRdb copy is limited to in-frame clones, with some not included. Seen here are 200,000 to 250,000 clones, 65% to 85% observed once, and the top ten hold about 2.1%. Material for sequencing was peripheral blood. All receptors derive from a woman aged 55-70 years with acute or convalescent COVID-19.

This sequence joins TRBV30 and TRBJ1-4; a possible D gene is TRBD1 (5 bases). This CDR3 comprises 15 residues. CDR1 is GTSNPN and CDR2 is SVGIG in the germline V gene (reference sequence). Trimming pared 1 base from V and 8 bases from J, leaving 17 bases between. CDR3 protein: CAWSATGTRREKLFF. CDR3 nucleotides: TGTGCCTGGAGTGCAACAGGTACTCGGCGGGAAAAACTGTTTTTT.

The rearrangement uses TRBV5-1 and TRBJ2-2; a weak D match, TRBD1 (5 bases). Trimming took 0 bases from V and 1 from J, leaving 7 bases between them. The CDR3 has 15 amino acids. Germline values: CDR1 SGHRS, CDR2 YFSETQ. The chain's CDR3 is CASSLARVNTGELFF. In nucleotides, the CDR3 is TGCGCCAGCAGCTTGGCCAGGGTGAACACCGGGGAGCTGTTTTTT.

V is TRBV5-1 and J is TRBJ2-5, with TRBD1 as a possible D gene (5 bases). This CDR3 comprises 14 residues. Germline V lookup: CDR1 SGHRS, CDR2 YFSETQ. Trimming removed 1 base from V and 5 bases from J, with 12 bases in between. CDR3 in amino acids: CASSLSPGLETQYF. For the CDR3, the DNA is TGCGCCAGCAGCTTGTCACCAGGGCTGGAGACCCAGTACTTC.

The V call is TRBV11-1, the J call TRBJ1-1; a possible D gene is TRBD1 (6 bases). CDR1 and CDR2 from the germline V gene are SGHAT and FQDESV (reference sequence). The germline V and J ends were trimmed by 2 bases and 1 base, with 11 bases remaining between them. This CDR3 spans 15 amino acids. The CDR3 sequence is CASSLSGTQNTEAFF. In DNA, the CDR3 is TGTGCCAGCAGCTTATCCGGGACACAGAACACTGAAGCTTTCTTT.

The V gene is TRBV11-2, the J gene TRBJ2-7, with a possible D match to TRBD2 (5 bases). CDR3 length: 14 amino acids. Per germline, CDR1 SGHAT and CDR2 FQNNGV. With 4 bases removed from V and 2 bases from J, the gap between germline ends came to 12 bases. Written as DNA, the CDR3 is TGTGCCAGCAGCTCGTTAGCGATGGCCTACGAGCAGTACTTC. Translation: CASSSLAMAYEQYF.

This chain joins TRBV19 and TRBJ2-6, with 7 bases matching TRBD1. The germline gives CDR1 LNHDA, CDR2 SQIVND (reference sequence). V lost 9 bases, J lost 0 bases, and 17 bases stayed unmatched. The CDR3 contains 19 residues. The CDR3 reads CASTGAPFTANSGANVLTF. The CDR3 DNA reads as TGTGCCAGCACAGGGGCCCCTTTTACAGCCAACTCTGGGGCCAACGTCCTGACTTTC.

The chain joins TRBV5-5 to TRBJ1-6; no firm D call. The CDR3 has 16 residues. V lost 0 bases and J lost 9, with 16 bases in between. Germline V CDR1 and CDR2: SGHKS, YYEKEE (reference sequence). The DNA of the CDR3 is TGTGCCAGCAGCTTGGGCGGTGGGTCTTTTGGTTCACCCCTCCACTTT. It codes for CASSLGGGSFGSPLHF.

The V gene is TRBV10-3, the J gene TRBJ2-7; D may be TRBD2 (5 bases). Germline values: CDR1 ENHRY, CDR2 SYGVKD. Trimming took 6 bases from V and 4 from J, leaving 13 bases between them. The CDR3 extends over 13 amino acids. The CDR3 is CAIRFGLDYEQYF. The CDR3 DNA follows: TGTGCCATCAGATTTGGACTGGATTACGAGCAGTACTTC.